This T cell receptor (beta chain) was recovered during a study of T cell responses to AZD1222 COVID-19 vaccine. TCRdb's copy holds only in-frame clones and misses some; the assay was immunoSEQ multiplex PCR. The sample has 110,000 to 150,000 clones; around nine tenths are singletons. Details on this clone: What it recognizes is unknown.

The CDR3 is 13 amino acids. CDR1 and CDR2 (germline): SGHDT, YYEEEE. V was shortened by 0 bases and J by 0 bases, with 4 bases between the two germline ends. Findings and limits, study-wide: There were vaccine-associated CD4 TCRs across spike, dominant at 160-218 and 743-854. Seropositive AZD1222 recipients at baseline numbered only five to seven.

The sample in question was peripheral blood, obtained on day 0 of AZD1222 vaccination. This TCR was sampled from an adult in good health. This chain joins TRBV5-6 and TRBJ2-7; no definite D call. The CDR3 DNA reads TGTGCCAGCAGCTTGGGCCGCTCCTACGAGCAGTACTTC. Its protein is CASSLGRSYEQYF.